This T cell receptor (beta chain) is from a study of blood T cell repertoires in COVID-19. Study overall: There were acute and convalescent COVID-19 samples, and they came from the United States, Italy and Spain. T cells, B-cell-depleted T cells, or PBMCs provided the cDNA or gDNA that served as material.

In the source study's methods: Amplified reference gene primers provided the basis for estimating nucleated cell counts. Assay: immunoSEQ multiplex PCR; the TCRdb copy retains only in-frame clones and omits some. For V, J and clone size, that table is used; D and trimming come from the DNA. Among over 110,000 clones listed, roughly 86% were seen once. CDR3 length: 19 residues. The germline CDR1 and CDR2 sequences are MRHNA and SNTAGT. The V and J ends lost 4 bases and 4 bases, in that order; junction bases with no gene match: 18. The chain has TRBV6-4 and TRBJ2-1; 8 bases line up with TRBD1. The source material was peripheral blood. The clonotype was recovered from a man between 70 and 80 years old with acute or convalescent COVID-19. The CDR3 loop reads CASSARDRSGGVAYNEQFF. Written as DNA, the CDR3 is TGTGCCAGCAGTGCTCGGGACAGGTCCGGAGGGGTAGCTTACAATGAGCAGTTCTTC.